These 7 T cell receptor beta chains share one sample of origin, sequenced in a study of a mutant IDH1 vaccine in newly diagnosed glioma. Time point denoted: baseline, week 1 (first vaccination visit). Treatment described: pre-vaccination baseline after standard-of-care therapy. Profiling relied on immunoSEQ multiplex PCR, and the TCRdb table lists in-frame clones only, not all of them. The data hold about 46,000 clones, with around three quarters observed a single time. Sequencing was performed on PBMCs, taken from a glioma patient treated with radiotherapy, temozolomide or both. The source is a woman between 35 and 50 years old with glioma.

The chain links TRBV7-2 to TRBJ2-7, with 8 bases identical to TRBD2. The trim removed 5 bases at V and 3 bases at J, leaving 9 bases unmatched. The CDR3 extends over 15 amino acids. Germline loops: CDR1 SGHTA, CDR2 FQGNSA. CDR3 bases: TGTGCCAGCAGCCGAACGGGGCGGGGGGTCTACGAGCAGTACTTC. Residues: CASSRTGRGVYEQYF.

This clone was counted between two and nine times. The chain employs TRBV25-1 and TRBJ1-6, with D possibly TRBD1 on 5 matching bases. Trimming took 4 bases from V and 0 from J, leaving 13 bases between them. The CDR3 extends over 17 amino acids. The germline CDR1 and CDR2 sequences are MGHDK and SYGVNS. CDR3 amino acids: CASSGNGGSSYNSPLHF. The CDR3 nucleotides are TGTGCCAGCAGTGGGAATGGGGGGAGCTCCTATAATTCACCCCTCCACTTT.

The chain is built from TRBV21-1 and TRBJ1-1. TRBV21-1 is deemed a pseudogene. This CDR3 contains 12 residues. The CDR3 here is CATQRRRTEAFF. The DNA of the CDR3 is TGTGCCACACAGAGGAGACGGACTGAAGCTTTCTTT.

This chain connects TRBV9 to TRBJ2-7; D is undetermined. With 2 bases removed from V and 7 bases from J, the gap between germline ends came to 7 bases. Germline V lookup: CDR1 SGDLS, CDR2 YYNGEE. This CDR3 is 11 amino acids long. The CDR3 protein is CASSVKAEQYF. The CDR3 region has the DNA TGTGCCAGCAGCGTGAAGGCGGAGCAGTACTTC.

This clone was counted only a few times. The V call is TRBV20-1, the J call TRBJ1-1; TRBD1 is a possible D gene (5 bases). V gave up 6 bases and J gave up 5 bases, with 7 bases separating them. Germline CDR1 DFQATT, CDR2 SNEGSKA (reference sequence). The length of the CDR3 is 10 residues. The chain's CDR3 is CSAQGTEAFF. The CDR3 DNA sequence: TGCAGTGCCCAGGGAACTGAAGCTTTCTTT.

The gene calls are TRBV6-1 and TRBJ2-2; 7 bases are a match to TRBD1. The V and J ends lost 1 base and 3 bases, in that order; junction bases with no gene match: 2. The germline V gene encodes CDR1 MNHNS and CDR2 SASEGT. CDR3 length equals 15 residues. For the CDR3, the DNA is TGTGCCAGCAGTGAAGTTACAGGGGACACCGGGGAGCTGTTTTTT. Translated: CASSEVTGDTGELFF.

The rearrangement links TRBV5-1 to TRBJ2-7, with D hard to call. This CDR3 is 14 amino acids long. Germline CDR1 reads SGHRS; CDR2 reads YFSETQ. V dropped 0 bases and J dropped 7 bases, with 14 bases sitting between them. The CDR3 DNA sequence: TGCGCCAGCAGCTTGGGCCAGAAAGCATCTGAGCAGTACTTC. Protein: CASSLGQKASEQYF. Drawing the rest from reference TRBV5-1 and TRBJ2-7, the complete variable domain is KAGVTQTPRYLIKTRGQQVTLSCSPISGHRSVSWYQQTPGQGLQFLFEYFSETQRNKGNFPGRFSGRQFSNSRSEMNVSTLELGDSALYLCASSLGQKASEQYFGPGTRLTVT.